The TCR beta chain under discussion was sequenced for a study of T cell clusters in autoimmune cytopenias. TRB rearrangements were amplified by touch-down multiplex PCR with mixed TRB-A/B primers. TCRdb reprocessed the multiplex PCR reads and reports one entry per CDR3 protein, with no DNA. The sample has more than 12,000 distinct CDR3 sequences. The CDR3 consists of 12 residues. Germline CDR1 and CDR2: SGHRS and YFSETQ. Some 38,000 genome equivalents of blood DNA were amplified for TRB. These data also featured in a second study, about T cell repertoires in aging, cancer and after chemotherapy. That study adds: No conclusions about immunological memory after chemotherapy can be drawn from the repertoire data.

The specimen sequenced was peripheral blood. The chain is built from TRBV5-1 and TRBJ2-1. The receptor's source is a human donor in good health. This CDR3 is CASSLQSIEQFF.